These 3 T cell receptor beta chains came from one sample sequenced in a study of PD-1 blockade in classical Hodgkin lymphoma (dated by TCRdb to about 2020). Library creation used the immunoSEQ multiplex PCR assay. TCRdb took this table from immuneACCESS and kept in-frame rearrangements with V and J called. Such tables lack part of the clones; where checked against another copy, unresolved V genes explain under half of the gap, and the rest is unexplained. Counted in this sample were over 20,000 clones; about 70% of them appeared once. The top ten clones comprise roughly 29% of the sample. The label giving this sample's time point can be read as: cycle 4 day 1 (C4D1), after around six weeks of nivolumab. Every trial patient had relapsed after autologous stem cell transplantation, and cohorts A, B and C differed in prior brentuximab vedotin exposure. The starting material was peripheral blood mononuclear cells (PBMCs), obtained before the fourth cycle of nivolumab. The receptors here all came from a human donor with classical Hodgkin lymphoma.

The CDR3 DNA reads as TGTGCCAGCAGTGAAAACCCAGGCACAGATACGCAGTATTTT. It specifies CASSENPGTDTQYF. V usage is TRBV2 and J usage is TRBJ2-3; no clear D gene. Germline CDR1 SNHLY, CDR2 FYNNEI. This CDR3 has 14 amino acids. Trimming cost V 2 bases and J 1 base, with 7 bases left between them.

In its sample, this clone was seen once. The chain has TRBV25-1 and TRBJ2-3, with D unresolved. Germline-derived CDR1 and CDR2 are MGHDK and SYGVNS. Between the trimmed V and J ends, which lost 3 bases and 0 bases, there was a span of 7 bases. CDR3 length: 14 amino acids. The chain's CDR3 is CASSDGLSTDTQYF. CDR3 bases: TGTGCCAGCAGTGATGGGCTTAGCACAGATACGCAGTATTTT.

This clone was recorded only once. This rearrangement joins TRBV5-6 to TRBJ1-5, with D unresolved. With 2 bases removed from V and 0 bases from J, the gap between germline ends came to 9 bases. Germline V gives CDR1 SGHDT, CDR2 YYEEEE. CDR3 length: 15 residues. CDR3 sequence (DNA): TGTGCCAGCAGCTTAACACCCACTAGCAATCAGCCCCAGCATTTT. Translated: CASSLTPTSNQPQHF.